These 3 T cell receptor beta chains came from one sample sequenced in a study of control samples from healthy donors and cancer patients. The assay was immunoSEQ multiplex PCR, and TCRdb's table has in-frame clones only and misses some. Among roughly 100,000 clones listed, approximately 83% were seen once. The sample consisted of blood. The source of these receptors is a woman aged 50 to 60 in good health.

The V gene is TRBV28, the J gene TRBJ2-3, with TRBD1 identical over 11 bases. The ends lost 3 bases at V and 9 bases at J; junction bases unmatched: 11. The CDR3 has 16 amino acids. Germline assignment: CDR1 MDHEN and CDR2 SYDVKM. CDR3 amino acids: CASSLAGTGGSYTQYF. Here the CDR3 DNA reads TGTGCCAGCAGTTTGGCGGGGACAGGGGGTTCATACACGCAGTATTTT.

The chain recombines TRBV19 with TRBJ1-5; TRBD1 matches at 8 bases. CDR3 length: 14 amino acids. With V trimmed by 5 bases and J by 7 bases, 7 bases remained unmatched. Germline CDR1 is LNHDA and CDR2 is SQIVND (reference sequence). CDR3 bases: TGTGCCAGTAGTCCCCAGGGGGCGGGACAGCCCCAGCATTTT. Translating gives CASSPQGAGQPQHF.

This chain links TRBV12-3 or TRBV12-4 with TRBJ1-2; perhaps TRBD1 as D (5 bases). V shed 2 bases and J shed 4 bases, with 8 bases lying between them. CDR3 size: 13 residues. CDR3 bases: TGTGCCAGCAGTTTACAGGGCCGCTATGGCTACACCTTC. This gives the protein CASSLQGRYGYTF.